The rows below give T cell receptor beta chains drawn from one sample of a study of CD8 T cells in ankylosing spondylitis. MiXCR was run by TCRdb on the 5' RACE reads, yielding one entry per CDR3 protein. The sample lists around 770,000 distinct CDR3 sequences, around 20% seen once, with 15% to 20% in the top ten. Sample: blood, either unsorted or a sorted T cell fraction (not recorded which). The receptors stem from a male donor with ankylosing spondylitis. The CDR3 runs from the conserved cysteine through the conserved F or W. Each record gives: CDR3 protein, CDR3 DNA, V gene, CDR3 length, J gene, clone size, D gene. D genes are given only for firm matches. Size is omitted from some rows. Given values are once, few, many or a class for expanded clones.

CASSPLLTEGTDTQYF,TGTGCCAGCAGCCCCCTCTTAACGGAAGGCACAGATACGCAGTATTTT,TRBV7-2,16,TRBJ2-3,NA,NA
CASSLSGGGRGDTEAFF,TGTGCCAGCAGTTTATCAGGGGGGGGTCGGGGCGACACTGAAGCTTTCTTT,TRBV12-3/TRBV12-4,17,TRBJ1-1,few,TRBD1
CASSPDSAYEQYF,TGTGCCAGCAGCCCCGACTCGGCCTACGAGCAGTACTTC,TRBV6-1,13,TRBJ2-7,few,NA
CASSLELFYEQYF,TGTGCCAGCAGCTTAGAACTTTTCTACGAGCAGTACTTC,TRBV7-8,13,TRBJ2-7,few,NA
CASSLELEAYNEQFF,TGCGCCAGCAGCTTGGAGTTAGAGGCTTACAATGAGCAGTTCTTC,TRBV5-1,15,TRBJ2-1,few,NA
CASSYGWTGGTEAFF,TGTGCCAGCAGTTATGGGTGGACAGGGGGCACTGAAGCTTTCTTT,TRBV12-3/TRBV12-4,15,TRBJ1-1,few,TRBD1
CASSEDRDYEQYF,TGTGCCAGCAGCGAGGACAGGGACTACGAGCAGTACTTC,TRBV7-9,13,TRBJ2-7,NA,TRBD1
CRAVGASNEETQYF,TGCAGGGCCGTCGGGGCTAGCAACGAAGAGACCCAGTACTTC,TRBV20-1,14,TRBJ2-5,NA,NA
CASSARTSGGANIQYF,TGTGCCAGCAGTGCACGGACTAGCGGGGGTGCAAACATTCAGTACTTC,TRBV25-1,16,TRBJ2-4,few,TRBD2
CASSLDGGAHNEQFF,TGTGCCAGCAGCTTAGACGGGGGGGCCCACAATGAGCAGTTCTTC,TRBV11-1,15,TRBJ2-1,few,TRBD2
CSVDVGRVNTEAFF,TGCAGCGTTGATGTAGGTCGGGTGAACACTGAAGCTTTCTTT,TRBV29-1,14,TRBJ1-1,few,NA
CASTRDNLNTDTQYF,TGTGCCAGCACCCGAGACAATCTTAACACAGATACGCAGTATTTT,TRBV2,15,TRBJ2-3,NA,NA
CASKVAGDSYEQYF,TGTGCCAGCAAAGTAGCGGGGGACTCCTACGAGCAGTACTTC,TRBV27,14,TRBJ2-7,few,TRBD2
CASSQLLQGDPNYGYTF,TGCGCCAGCAGCCAACTTCTACAGGGGGATCCTAACTATGGCTACACCTTC,TRBV4-1,17,TRBJ1-2,NA,TRBD1
CAISEWGLGAEAFF,TGTGCCATCAGTGAGTGGGGATTAGGCGCTGAAGCTTTCTTT,TRBV10-3,14,TRBJ1-1,NA,NA
CASSLVPVGGYTF,TGCGCCAGCAGCTTGGTCCCCGTGGGTGGCTACACCTTC,TRBV5-1,13,TRBJ1-2,many,NA
CASKTSGKNYEQYF,TGTGCCAGCAAGACCTCGGGCAAAAACTACGAGCAGTACTTC,TRBV6-1,14,TRBJ2-7,NA,NA
CASSVDRVDTIYF,TGTGCCAGCAGCGTCGACAGGGTAGACACCATATATTTT,TRBV9,13,TRBJ1-3,NA,TRBD1
CASTYSMTGSYEQYF,TGTGCCAGCACCTACTCCATGACAGGTTCCTACGAGCAGTACTTC,TRBV7-9,15,TRBJ2-7,few,NA
CASSSRQTGNTEAFF,TGTGCCAGCAGCTCAAGACAGACAGGGAACACTGAAGCTTTCTTT,TRBV7-2,15,TRBJ1-1,few,NA
CASRATGLGDEKLFF,TGTGCCAGCAGAGCGACAGGGCTGGGGGATGAAAAACTGTTTTTT,TRBV12-3/TRBV12-4,15,TRBJ1-4,many,TRBD1
CASSLLGAHNQPQHF,TGTGCCAGCAGCTTGTTGGGGGCTCATAATCAGCCCCAGCATTTT,TRBV5-6,15,TRBJ1-5,many,NA
CSARVQGGYEQYF,TGCAGTGCTAGAGTACAGGGAGGCTACGAGCAGTACTTC,TRBV20-1,13,TRBJ2-7,NA,NA